This T cell receptor (beta chain) was found in a study of blood T cell repertoires in COVID-19. Profiled with immunoSEQ multiplex PCR; TCRdb holds only in-frame clones, not every one. The top ten hold 5% to 7% of the sample, which has about 320,000 clones, about 90% seen once. CDR1 and CDR2 (germline): LNHDA, SQIVND (reference sequence). Trimming took 3 bases from V and 0 from J; bases not matched to a gene: 11. The CDR3 has 18 amino acids. This receptor was obtained from a man between 18 and 29 years old who had recovered from COVID-19. The sample consisted of peripheral blood. V gene TRBV19 combines with J gene TRBJ2-7; 10 nucleotides match TRBD2. The CDR3 DNA is TGTGCCAGTAGTATCGGAGTAGCGGGGGGCCCTAGCTCCTACGAGCAGTACTTC. The encoded protein is CASSIGVAGGPSSYEQYF.